This T cell receptor beta chain is drawn from a study of T cells expressing NK-cell markers. About the study: The authors derived TCR beta repertoires from sorted CD3+CD56+NKG2C+, CD3+CD56+NKG2C- and CD3+CD56-NKG2C+ T cells. Study findings and constraints: Also leading the CD3+CD56-NKG2C+ fraction in a few donors were these clonotypes.

The CDR3 totals 13 residues. TCRdb re-called the 5' RACE reads, yielding one record per CDR3 amino acid sequence without DNA. The sample table includes about 110,000 distinct CDR3 sequences. To note about this clonotype: Its antigen is currently unknown.

This clonotype was obtained from a woman aged 18 to 75 in good health. This sequence joins TRBV12-3 or TRBV12-4 and TRBJ2-7; with no DNA, the TCRdb D assignment of TRBD1 cannot be verified. The sequenced material came from blood T cells: a sorted CD56 or NKG2C T cell subset, CD4+ or CD8+ T cells, or bulk PBMC T cells (not recorded which). The CDR3: CASTAGQSYEQYF.